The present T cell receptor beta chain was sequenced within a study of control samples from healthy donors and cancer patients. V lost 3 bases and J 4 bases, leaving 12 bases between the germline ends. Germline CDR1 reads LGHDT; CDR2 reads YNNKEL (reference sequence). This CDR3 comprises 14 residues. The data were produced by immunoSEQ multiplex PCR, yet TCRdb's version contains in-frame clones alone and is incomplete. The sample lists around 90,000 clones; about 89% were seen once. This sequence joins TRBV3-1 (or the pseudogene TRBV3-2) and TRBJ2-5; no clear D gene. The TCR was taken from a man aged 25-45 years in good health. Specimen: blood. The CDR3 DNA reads TGTGCCAGCAGCCATAGGGCCTATCGAGAGACCCAGTACTTC. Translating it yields CASSHRAYRETQYF.